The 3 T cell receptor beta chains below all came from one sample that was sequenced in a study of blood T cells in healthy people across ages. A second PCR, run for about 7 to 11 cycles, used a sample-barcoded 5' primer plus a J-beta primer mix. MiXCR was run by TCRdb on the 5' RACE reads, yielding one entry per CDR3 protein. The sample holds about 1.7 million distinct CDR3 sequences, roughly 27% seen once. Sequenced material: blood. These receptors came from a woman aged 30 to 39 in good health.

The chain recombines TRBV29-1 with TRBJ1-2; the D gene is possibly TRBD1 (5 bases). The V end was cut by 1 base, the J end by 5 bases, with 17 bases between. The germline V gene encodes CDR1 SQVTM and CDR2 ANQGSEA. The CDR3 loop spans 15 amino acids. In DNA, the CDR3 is TGCAGCGTTGAAGGGCCGGGACGGCTATTTTATGGCTACACCTTC. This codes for CSVEGPGRLFYGYTF.

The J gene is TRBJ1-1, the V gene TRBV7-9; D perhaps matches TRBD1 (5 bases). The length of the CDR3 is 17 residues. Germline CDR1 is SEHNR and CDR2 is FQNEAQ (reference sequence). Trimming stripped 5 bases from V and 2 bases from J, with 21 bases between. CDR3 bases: TGTGCCAGCAGCCGCCTGGGGGAGGGGAGGTCCAACACTGAAGCTTTCTTT. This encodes CASSRLGEGRSNTEAFF.

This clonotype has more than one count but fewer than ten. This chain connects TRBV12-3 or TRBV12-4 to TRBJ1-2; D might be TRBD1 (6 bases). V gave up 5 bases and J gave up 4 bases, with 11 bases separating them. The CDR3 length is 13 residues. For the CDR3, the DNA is TGTGCCAGCAGTCGGGACACCGTCTATGGCTACACCTTC. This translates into CASSRDTVYGYTF.